The sequence of this TCR beta chain was determined in a study of blood T cell repertoires in COVID-19. Sequencing used immunoSEQ multiplex PCR; TCRdb keeps in-frame clones, though not all of them. The sample lists 250,000 or so clones; approximately 84% were seen once. This clone was counted once. The sample comprised PBMCs or T cells enriched from blood (not recorded which). This TCR came from a middle-aged man who had recovered from COVID-19.

CDR3 coding DNA: TGTGCCAGCCGGGACAGAAACTCCTATAATTCACCCCTCCACTTT. The encoded protein is CASRDRNSYNSPLHF. The V call is TRBV6-5, the J call TRBJ1-6; TRBD1 aligns across 7 bases. The CDR3 length is 15 residues. Losses at the gene ends were 8 bases for V and 0 bases for J; bases not matched to a gene: 4. CDR1 and CDR2 from the germline V gene are MNHEY and SVGAGI.